This entry lists 2 T cell receptor beta chains sequenced from one sample in a study of blood T cell repertoires in COVID-19. Method: immunoSEQ multiplex PCR; TCRdb's copy keeps in-frame clones and lacks some. The profile shows about 230,000 clones, about nine tenths of them singletons. Sequencing was carried out using peripheral blood. These receptors all stem from a man aged 50 or older with COVID-19, enrolled during active disease.

The CDR3: CASRQPSGRAYDTGELFF. The DNA for the CDR3 is TGTGCCAGCCGTCAACCTAGCGGGAGGGCCTATGACACCGGGGAGCTGTTTTTT. The rearrangement links TRBV12-1 to TRBJ2-2; the table's D gene call, TRBD2, was not cross checked with the DNA. TRBV12-1 is a pseudogene. This CDR3 comprises 18 residues.

The chain has TRBV5-5 and TRBJ2-2, with 8 nucleotides matching TRBD1. Looked up from germline, CDR1 is SGHKS and CDR2 is YYEKEE (reference sequence). The CDR3 covers 15 residues. After removal of 3 bases from V and 6 bases from J, the junction contained 7 bases not matched to a gene. The DNA for the CDR3 is TGTGCCAGCAGCTGGACAGGGAACGTCCCCGGGGAGCTGTTTTTT. It specifies CASSWTGNVPGELFF.